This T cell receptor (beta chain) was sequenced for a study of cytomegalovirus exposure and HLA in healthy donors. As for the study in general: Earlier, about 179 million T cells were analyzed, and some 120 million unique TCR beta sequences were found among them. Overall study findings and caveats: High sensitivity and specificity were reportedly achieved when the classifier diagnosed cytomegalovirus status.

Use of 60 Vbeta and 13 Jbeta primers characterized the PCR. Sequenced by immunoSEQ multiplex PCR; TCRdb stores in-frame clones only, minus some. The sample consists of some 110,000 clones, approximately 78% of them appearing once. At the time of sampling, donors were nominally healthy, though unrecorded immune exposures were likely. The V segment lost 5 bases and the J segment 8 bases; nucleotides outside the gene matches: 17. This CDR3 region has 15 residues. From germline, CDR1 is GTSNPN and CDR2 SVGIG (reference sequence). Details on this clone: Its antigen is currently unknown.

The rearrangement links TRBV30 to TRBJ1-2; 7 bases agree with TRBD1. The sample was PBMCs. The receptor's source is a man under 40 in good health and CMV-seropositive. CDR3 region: CAWVGTALLRGGYTF. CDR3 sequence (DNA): TGTGCCTGGGTCGGGACAGCCCTACTTCGGGGGGGCTACACCTTC. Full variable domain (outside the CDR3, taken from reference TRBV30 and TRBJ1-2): SQTIHQWPATLVQPVGSPLSLECTVEGTSNPNLYWYRQAAGRGLQLLFYSVGIGQISSEVPQNLSASRPQDRQFILSSKKLLLSDSGFYLCAWVGTALLRGGYTFGSGTRLTVV.